The source of this T cell receptor (beta chain) is a study of shared clonotypes between healthy human individuals (dated by TCRdb to 2020 to 2021). Some background on the complete study: The cohort comprised two women and a few men aged 18 to 49 years. For each donor, three plates each were used for CD4 naive and CD4 memory, two plates were used for CD8 naive, and one plate was used for CD8 memory. The study deeply sequenced blood TCR repertoires of five healthy adults to estimate repertoire size and the extent of clonotype sharing between individuals. To increase sequencing depth and limit assay-specific biases, different laboratories used diverse techniques to prepare libraries and sequence TCR repertoires. Per donor, leukapheresis produced somewhere between about 0.94 and 9 billion PBMCs. The paper's findings and limits, for the study overall: Even with the large sequencing depth, rarefaction of the sorted-subset datasets indicated that sequencing was incomplete. Sampling was limited to blood, and TCR repertoires in tissue likely differ from TCR repertoires in blood. Larger estimated clonotype richness was generally found for naive subsets than for memory subsets. Compared with non-shared clonotypes, the clonotypes found in all four sorted-subset donors had higher generation probabilities. When several donors were compared, the shared fraction of clonotypes was around 5.1% for naive CD4, approximately 3.5% for naive CD8, about 2.5% for memory CD4, and about 0.36% for memory CD8. The genetic and exposure-history diversity represented was limited by the small number of donors. Based on pairwise subsampling, the degree of clonotype sharing among donors was expected to be affected by sequencing depth.

About this clone: Its antigen has not been determined. The record has no base qualities; no much larger clone is one base away.

CD8 naive samples were obtained by positive selection for CCR7 among CD45RO-negative cells, yielding a CD45RA+CCR7+ population from which TemRA cells were excluded. Donors were healthy HIV-negative adults with no recently reported acute infections or vaccinations. Only Caucasian adults living in Nashville, Tennessee, USA were represented among the donors. After blood collection by leukapheresis, PBMCs were isolated using Ficoll-Histopaque density gradient centrifugation and then cryopreserved in the vapor phase of liquid nitrogen. Analytical flow cytometry was used to check the purity and quantity of every magnetically sorted T cell population. Genomic DNA was isolated from every sorted fraction and measured by UV absorbance on a Nanodrop 2000c. CDR1 and CDR2 were assigned from the germline V gene (reference sequence) as LNHDA and SQIVND. The CDR3 runs 15 amino acids, cysteine and phenylalanine included. Kept here is only the CDR3 DNA, which spans 45 bases and is read in frame from base 1. Cut back by 7 bases and 4 bases, the V and J ends lie 19 bases apart.

TCR CDR3 regions were amplified from genomic DNA by multiplex PCR using the deep immunoSEQ assay. Genomic DNA extracted from each cell subset was distributed evenly over all wells of several immunoSEQ 96-well plates, and each plate served as one replicate. Each replicate PCR for sorted subsets received 200 ng genomic DNA, equal to about 30,000 T cell genomes. Purified libraries were measured with a Qubit 3.0 fluorometer, size-checked on a Bioanalyzer 2100, and measured again with the KAPA Library Quantification kit. A separate single-read 150-cycle Illumina NextSeq 550 flow cell was used to sequence each immunoSEQ 96-well plate. Turning to the authors' computational methods: Because only junctional sequences without quality scores were contained in the immunoSEQ output, filtering matching that applied to full-length reads could not be performed. Sequences were annotated with PyIR, a Python wrapper for IgBLAST v1.9, and V/J genes and CDR3 were assigned using IMGT germline references. Reads were removed for weak V/J assignments (E-value above 1e-6), missing CDR3, stop codons, out-of-frame junctions, or ambiguous translated residues. V3J clonotypes were defined by identical inferred V gene, J gene, and CDR3 amino acid sequence. The percentage overlap between two repertoires was calculated by dividing the number of shared unique clonotypes by the size of the smaller repertoire. Three approaches were used to assess repertoire richness: RTK rarefaction, the Chao1 estimator, and Recon v2.1 estimates of unobserved clonotypes. For all TCRbeta clonotypes obtained by the gDNA method from a handful of donors, generation probabilities were computed with OLGA. TCRdb obtained this table from immuneACCESS and retained in-frame rearrangements with V and J assigned. These tables miss some clones; where compared with another copy, unresolved V genes account for less than half of the shortfall, and the remainder is unexplained. The D gene and trimming were derived from the DNA, and the V and J assignments and clone size from that table. A total of more than 2 million clones appear in this sample, around 93% of them only once. The biggest ten clones account for under 2% of the sample.

The receptor's source is a man younger than 35 in good health. Some clones in this sample may be carry-over from other donors' samples. The specimen was naive CD8+ T cells from PBMCs. The cell subset or site label on this specimen signifies: CD45RA+CCR7+. The rearranged segments are TRBV19 and TRBJ1-1, with a weak D call of TRBD1 (5 bases match). The bases are TGTGCCAGTAACCTAGGGGAAGGGCTTGGCACTGAAGCTTTCTTT. The translation is CASNLGEGLGTEAFF.